This entry is about one T cell receptor beta chain. This record comes from a study of blood T cell repertoires in COVID-19. Repertoires were generated with immunoSEQ multiplex PCR, while TCRdb's copy carries only in-frame clones and drops some. The sample contains around 310,000 clones, about 90% of which appear only once. The V end was cut by 8 bases, the J end by 10 bases, with 12 bases between. The CDR3 spans 12 residues. Germline CDR1 is MDHEN and CDR2 is SYDVKM. Sample: PBMCs or T cells enriched from blood (not recorded which). The V call is TRBV28, the J call TRBJ1-6; the D is unclear. This receptor was taken from a woman in her 30s who had recovered from COVID-19. CDR3 residues: CASALVQSPLHF. The CDR3 bases are TGTGCCAGCGCGCTGGTTCAATCACCCCTCCACTTT. Full variable domain (missing parts from reference TRBV28 and TRBJ1-6): DVKVTQSSRYLVKRTGEKVFLECVQDMDHENMFWYRQDPGLGLRLIYFSYDVKMKEKGDIPEGYSVSREKKERFSLILESASTNQTSMYLCASALVQSPLHFGNGTRLTVT.